Below, 2 T cell receptor beta chains from the same sample are listed, as sequenced in a study of CD8+ T cells in alopecia areata. RNA was extracted and reverse transcribed into cDNA as the sequencing template. The method was immunoSEQ multiplex PCR; TCRdb's version includes in-frame clones alone and lacks a portion of them. The sample shows about 220,000 clones, around three fifths of them seen only once. This sample's treatment: oral pan-JAK inhibitor, 5-10 mg twice daily. The sample in question was CD4+ T cells sorted from blood, obtained at week 4, from a patient treated with tofacitinib. All receptors come from a human donor with alopecia areata.

The chain combines TRBV7-9 with TRBJ2-5, with 9 bases matching TRBD2. The germline CDR1 and CDR2 sequences are SEHNR and FQNEAQ (reference sequence). The CDR3 loop spans 15 amino acids. Germline trimming cut 2 bases from V and 4 bases from J; bases unmatched to any gene: 5. The CDR3 sequence: CASSLFPGLAETQYF. CDR3 nucleotides: TGTGCCAGCAGCTTATTCCCGGGACTAGCAGAGACCCAGTACTTC. The variable domain in full, completed from reference TRBV7-9 and TRBJ2-5, reads DTGVSQNPRHKITKRGQNVTFRCDPISEHNRLYWYRQTLGQGPEFLTYFQNEAQLEKSRLLSDRFSAERPKGSFSTLEIQRTEQGDSAMYLCASSLFPGLAETQYFGPGTRLLVL.

In its sample, this clone was seen a few times. This sequence joins TRBV9 and TRBJ2-3, with unresolved D. Germline V lookup: CDR1 SGDLS, CDR2 YYNGEE. CDR3 length: 11 amino acids. Trimming removed 4 bases from V and 6 bases from J, with 6 bases in between. CDR3 DNA sequence: TGTGCCAGCAGCCCCGGCGATACGCAGTATTTT. Amino acid sequence: CASSPGDTQYF.